This T cell receptor beta chain is from a study of blood T cell repertoires in COVID-19. In the study's own analysis: Amplification with reference gene primers provided the estimates of nucleated cell counts. Sequenced by immunoSEQ multiplex PCR; TCRdb stores in-frame clones only, minus some. V and J calls and clone size are copied from that table; D and trimming were computed from the DNA. The sample lists hundreds of thousands of clones; 80% to 90% were seen once. Germline CDR1 is SGHVS and CDR2 is FNYEAQ. The CDR3 has 16 residues. Deletions cut 1 base from V and 1 base from J, with 11 bases between.

Sequencing was done on a sample of peripheral blood. The source is a woman aged 50 to 65 with COVID-19, enrolled during active disease. The rearrangement links TRBV7-6 to TRBJ1-3; D may be TRBD1 (6 bases). CDR3 in amino acids: CASSLGERGSGNTIYF. In DNA form, the CDR3 reads TGTGCCAGCAGCTTAGGGGAAAGGGGGTCTGGAAACACCATATATTTT.